The present TCR beta chain was sequenced within a study of blood T cell repertoires in COVID-19. Study as a whole: T cells, B-cell-depleted T cells, or PBMCs provided the cDNA or gDNA that served as material.

Data came from immunoSEQ multiplex PCR; TCRdb stores just in-frame clones and leaves some out. The sample yields approximately 210,000 clones, around four fifths seen once. The CDR3 length is 14 residues. With 4 bases removed from V and 4 bases from J, the gap between germline ends came to 10 bases. The germline gives CDR1 MRHNA, CDR2 SNTAGT. A Seattle source enrolled patients during active infection and followed them longitudinally. Sequenced material: peripheral blood. The chain carries TRBV6-4 and TRBJ2-2, with D perhaps TRBD2 (5 bases). The receptor's source is a man between 60 and 70 years old with COVID-19, enrolled during active disease. The CDR3 is CASSVERSTGELFF. The CDR3 DNA follows: TGTGCCAGCAGTGTCGAGCGGTCCACCGGGGAGCTGTTTTTT.